These T cell receptor beta chains were read from a single sample in a study of cytomegalovirus exposure and HLA in healthy donors. Produced via immunoSEQ multiplex PCR; TCRdb's table is partial and in-frame only. The data show a few hundred thousand clones, roughly 84% seen once. The sequenced sample consisted of PBMCs. All receptors come from a girl aged 10-17 years in good health and CMV-seronegative. Both conserved end residues are part of each CDR3. Each record gives: clone size, J gene, D gene, V gene, CDR3 protein, CDR3 DNA. A D gene is named only where the DNA matches it firmly. Only part of the rows carry a size: once, few, many, or a class if the clone is expanded.

>.|TRBJ1-1|.|TRBV18
CASSPSVQAGGKAFF
TGTGCCAGCTCACCAAGCGTACAGGCAGGTGGGAAAGCTTTCTTT
>few|TRBJ1-1|.|TRBV28
CASSIAGDTEAFF
TGTGCCAGCAGTATTGCGGGGGACACTGAAGCTTTCTTT
>.|TRBJ2-1|TRBD1|TRBV9
CASSVVGTGGLNEQFF
TGTGCCAGCAGCGTAGTTGGGACAGGGGGCCTGAATGAGCAGTTCTTC
>.|TRBJ1-4|TRBD1|TRBV2
CASSQRSLQGAHEKLFF
TGTGCCAGCAGTCAACGTTCCCTACAGGGGGCGCATGAAAAACTGTTTTTT
>.|TRBJ2-7|.|TRBV10-3
CAISESQGYIRGEQYF
TGTGCCATCAGTGAGTCCCAGGGGTATATAAGAGGGGAGCAGTACTTC
>.|TRBJ1-1|.|TRBV11-2
CVSSLDHLGLNTEAFF
TGTGTCAGCAGCTTAGATCATCTGGGGCTGAACACTGAAGCTTTCTTT
>.|TRBJ1-4|.|TRBV10-2
CASSGTAPNEKLFF
TGCGCCAGCAGTGGAACAGCACCTAATGAAAAACTGTTTTTT
>.|TRBJ2-6|.|TRBV25-1
CASSSQVGGAGANVLTF
TGTGCCAGCAGCTCTCAGGTGGGGGGAGCGGGGGCCAACGTCCTGACTTTC
>.|TRBJ2-7|TRBD2|TRBV5-1
CASSLGLAGVEGEQYF
TGCGCCAGCAGCTTGGGTCTAGCGGGAGTTGAGGGCGAGCAGTACTTC
>.|TRBJ2-5|TRBD1|TRBV9
CASSGRQGRRETQYF
TGTGCCAGCAGCGGGCGACAGGGGAGGAGGGAGACCCAGTACTTC
>once|TRBJ1-2|.|TRBV30
CAWNEANYGYTF
TGTGCCTGGAATGAGGCGAACTATGGCTACACCTTC
>.|TRBJ2-3|.|TRBV6-5
CASTPVGSGGDTQYF
TGTGCCAGCACTCCTGTGGGTAGCGGAGGGGATACGCAGTATTTT
>.|TRBJ2-1|TRBD2|TRBV5-6
CASSRGTSGAYNEQFF
TGTGCCAGCAGCCGCGGGACTAGCGGGGCATACAATGAGCAGTTCTTC
>.|TRBJ1-3|.|TRBV10-1
CASKHHTTRNTIYF
TGCGCCAGCAAACACCATACGACAAGAAACACCATATATTTT
>.|TRBJ1-6|TRBD1|TRBV28
CASRPRDSRNSPLHF
TGTGCCAGCAGGCCTAGGGACAGCAGGAATTCACCCCTCCACTTT
>.|TRBJ1-2|TRBD1|TRBV28
CASQQGRNYGYTF
TGTGCCAGCCAACAGGGGAGAAACTATGGCTACACCTTC
>.|TRBJ1-2|.|TRBV28
CASSSQGTRGYTF
TGTGCCAGCAGTTCCCAGGGAACACGGGGCTACACCTTC
>.|TRBJ1-3|.|TRBV5-6
CASRTGSHSGNTIYF
TGTGCCAGCAGAACCGGGTCCCACTCTGGAAACACCATATATTTT
>.|TRBJ1-2|TRBD1|TRBV27
CASRRQGRAYGYTF
TGTGCCAGCAGAAGACAGGGAAGGGCTTATGGCTACACCTTC
>few|TRBJ1-2|TRBD1|TRBV28
CASRGDRIDGYTF
TGTGCCAGCAGGGGGGACAGAATTGATGGCTACACCTTC
>.|TRBJ1-1|TRBD1|TRBV15
CATALDRAGEAFF
TGTGCCACAGCACTTGACAGGGCCGGGGAAGCTTTCTTT
>.|TRBJ2-1|.|TRBV6-5
CASSSRDSLNEQFF
TGTGCCAGCAGTAGCCGGGACTCTCTAAATGAGCAGTTCTTC
>.|TRBJ1-5|.|TRBV28
CASSLLASGDNQPQHF
TGTGCCAGCAGTTTATTAGCCTCAGGGGACAATCAGCCCCAGCATTTT